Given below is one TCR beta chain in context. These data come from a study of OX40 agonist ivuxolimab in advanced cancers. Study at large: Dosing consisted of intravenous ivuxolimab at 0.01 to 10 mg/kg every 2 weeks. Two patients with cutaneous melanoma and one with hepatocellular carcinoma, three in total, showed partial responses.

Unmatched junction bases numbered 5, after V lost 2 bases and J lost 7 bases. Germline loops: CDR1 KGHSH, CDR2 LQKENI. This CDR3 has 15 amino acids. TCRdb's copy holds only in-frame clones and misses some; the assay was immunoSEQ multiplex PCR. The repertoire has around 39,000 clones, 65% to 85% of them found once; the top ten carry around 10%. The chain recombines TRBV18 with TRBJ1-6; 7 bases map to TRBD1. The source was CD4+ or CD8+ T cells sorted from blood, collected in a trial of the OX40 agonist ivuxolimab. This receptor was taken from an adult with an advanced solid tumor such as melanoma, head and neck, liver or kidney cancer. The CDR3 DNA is TGTGCCAGCTCACCAGGGACAGCTTCCAATTCACCCCTCCACTTT. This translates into CASSPGTASNSPLHF.